What follows are 27 T cell receptor beta chains derived from one specimen sequenced in a study of breast tumors, draining lymph nodes, adjacent tissues. Samples came from axillary lymph nodes draining the breast cancer. TCRdb recomputed calls from the multiplex PCR reads with MiXCR, one row per CDR3 protein. The repertoire holds about 200,000 distinct CDR3 sequences, with 31% as singletons. Input material: axillary lymph node tissue. The origin of the receptors is a female donor with breast cancer. Some clones in this sample may be carry-over from other donors' samples.

This clonotype was counted at least ten times. The genes are TRBV6-6 and TRBJ2-7, with unresolved D. V lost 0 bases and J 3 bases, leaving 9 bases between the germline ends. This CDR3 has 14 amino acids. Germline V gene sequence: CDR1 MNHNY, CDR2 SVGAGI (reference sequence). As DNA, the CDR3 is TGTGCCAGCAGTTACTCAGGCCGGGTCTACGAGCAGTACTTC. Translation gives CASSYSGRVYEQYF.

The table lists this clonotype with many counts. The rearrangement joins TRBV5-1 to TRBJ2-1, with D possibly matching TRBD2 (6 bases). Germline assignment: CDR1 SGHRS and CDR2 YFSETQ. Trimming shortened V by 4 bases and J by 6 bases, and 17 bases separated the two germline ends. The CDR3 sequence is 15 residues long. The CDR3 DNA reads as TGCGCCAGCAGCCATCAGGGTGAGGGACTCAATGAGCAGTTCTTC. It specifies CASSHQGEGLNEQFF. The whole variable domain, remainder taken from reference TRBV5-1 and TRBJ2-1, is KAGVTQTPRYLIKTRGQQVTLSCSPISGHRSVSWYQQTPGQGLQFLFEYFSETQRNKGNFPGRFSGRQFSNSRSEMNVSTLELGDSALYLCASSHQGEGLNEQFFGPGTRLTVL.

The rearrangement joins TRBV7-3 to TRBJ1-6; 12 nucleotides align to TRBD1. There are 16 residues in the CDR3. With V trimmed by 2 bases and J by 12 bases, 8 bases remained unmatched. Looked up from germline, CDR1 is SGHTA and CDR2 is FQGTGA. CDR3 loop: CASSLWGGDRGRPLHF. The CDR3 DNA reads as TGTGCCAGCAGCTTATGGGGGGGGGACAGGGGGCGACCCCTCCACTTT.

A remark on this clonotype: A much larger clone differs by one base, so this may be a read error. V usage is TRBV5-1 and J usage is TRBJ2-5; D not certain. CDR1 is SGHRS, CDR2 YFSETQ, per germline. The length of the CDR3 is 15 residues. CDR3 in amino acids: CANSLGINWGETQYF. The CDR3 DNA is TGCGCCAACAGCTTAGGGATAAATTGGGGAGAGACCCAGTACTTC.

The table lists this clonotype with a few counts. This sequence joins TRBV6-1 and TRBJ2-2; 8 nucleotides line up with TRBD1. Germline CDR1 is MNHNS and CDR2 is SASEGT. Germline trimming cut 6 bases from V and 2 bases from J; bases unmatched to any gene: 8. The CDR3 has 16 residues. CDR3 DNA: TGTGCCAGCAGCAAGGGACAGGCCCCCAACACCGGGGAGCTGTTTTTT. Translating it yields CASSKGQAPNTGELFF.

In the case of this clonotype: A read error is possible here, since a much larger clone lies one base away. The chain joins TRBV19 to TRBJ2-1; D possibly corresponds to TRBD2 (6 bases). The CDR3 is 13 amino acids. CDR1 and CDR2 (germline): LNHDA, SQIVND (reference sequence). The CDR3: CASNPGTYSEQFF. The CDR3 nucleotides are TGTGCCAGTAACCCCGGGACTTACAGTGAGCAGTTCTTC.

This clonotype was observed many times. The chain combines TRBV12-3 or TRBV12-4 with TRBJ1-3; D may be TRBD1 (6 bases). The CDR3 spans 15 residues. Trimming stripped 0 bases from V and 9 bases from J, with 15 bases between. This CDR3 reads CASSLAAQGKSTIYF. As DNA, the CDR3 is TGTGCCAGCAGTTTAGCGGCACAGGGTAAGAGCACCATATATTTT.

The genes are TRBV20-1 and TRBJ1-5; no clear D gene. The CDR3 length is 14 residues. CDR1 and CDR2 (germline): DFQATT, SNEGSKA (reference sequence). V was trimmed by 6 bases and J by 4 bases, leaving 16 bases between them. In DNA, the CDR3 is TGCAGTGCCAATATCGGGGTAGCAAATCAGCCCCAGCATTTT. Protein product: CSANIGVANQPQHF.

The V gene is TRBV18, the J gene TRBJ1-5; 8 positions match TRBD1. The germline gives CDR1 KGHSH, CDR2 LQKENI. Trimming took 3 bases from V and 2 from J; bases not matched to a gene: 9. The CDR3 sequence is 17 residues long. CDR3: CASSPSPGGKGNQPQHF. The DNA of the CDR3 is TGTGCCAGCTCACCCTCGCCAGGGGGCAAGGGCAATCAGCCCCAGCATTTT. The full variable domain, rest sourced from reference TRBV18 and TRBJ1-5, is NAGVMQNPRHLVRRRGQEARLRCSPMKGHSHVYWYRQLPEEGLKFMVYLQKENIIDESGMPKERFSAEFPKEGPSILRIQQVVRGDSAAYFCASSPSPGGKGNQPQHFGDGTRLSIL.

In its sample, this clonotype was seen many times. The J gene is TRBJ1-6, the V gene TRBV7-9; no reliable D call. Germline CDR1 SEHNR, CDR2 FQNEAQ (reference sequence). V was cut by 1 base and J by 6 bases, with 7 bases left in between. This CDR3 contains 14 residues. CDR3 residues: CASSLGAPNSPLHF. CDR3 DNA: TGTGCCAGCAGCTTAGGGGCGCCTAATTCACCCCTCCACTTT.

The V gene is TRBV7-8, the J gene TRBJ2-1; 7 positions agree with TRBD2. Germline V gene data show CDR1 as SGHVS and CDR2 as FQNEAQ. Trimming cost V 2 bases and J 16 bases; bases outside gene matches: 14. The CDR3 is 14 residues long. The CDR3 spells CASSLNPLGLDKFF. The CDR3, as DNA: TGTGCCAGCAGCTTAAACCCTCTAGGACTAGACAAATTCTTC.

At least ten counts were recorded for this clonotype. The chain carries TRBV6-1 and TRBJ2-5, with 11 bases identical to TRBD2. Germline loops: CDR1 MNHNS, CDR2 SASEGT. CDR3 length equals 16 residues. Trimming cost V 1 base and J 3 bases; bases outside gene matches: 4. For the CDR3, the DNA is TGTGCCAGCAGTGAAGTTAGCGGGGGGGGCAAAGAGACCCAGTACTTC. Its protein is CASSEVSGGGKETQYF.

This clonotype was detected ten times or more. J is TRBJ1-2 and V is TRBV4-1; maybe TRBD1 (6 bases). Trimming took off 4 bases at V and 8 bases at J, with 17 bases between the two ends. This CDR3 spans 14 amino acids. Germline-derived CDR1 and CDR2 are MGHRA and YSYEKL. This CDR3 is CASSPRGRGDGYTF. In nucleotides, the CDR3 is TGCGCCAGCAGCCCCAGGGGTCGGGGAGACGGCTACACCTTC.

This rearrangement joins TRBV7-2 to TRBJ2-2, with 9 bases fitting TRBD1. Germline lookup yields CDR1 SGHTA and CDR2 FQGNSA. Trimming at V came to 5 bases and at J to 7 bases, leaving 8 bases not matched to a gene. The CDR3 extends over 15 amino acids. CDR3 nucleotides: TGTGCCAGCAGCCCGGGACAGGGTAGGATCGGGGAGCTGTTTTTT. Amino acid sequence: CASSPGQGRIGELFF.

Concerning this clonotype: This may be a read error, as it is one base from a much larger clone. V and J are TRBV6-6 and TRBJ2-1; 12 nucleotides match TRBD2. The germline CDR1 and CDR2 sequences are MNHNY and SVGAGI (reference sequence). The CDR3 length is 15 residues. CDR3 region: CASSLTSGGYNGQFF. CDR3 nucleotides: TGTGCCAGCAGTCTGACTAGCGGGGGCTACAATGGGCAGTTCTTC.

This clonotype was picked up many times. The chain combines TRBV5-1 with TRBJ2-3; D gene uncertain. CDR1 is SGHRS, CDR2 YFSETQ, per germline. Trimming left V 0 bases short and J 4 bases short, with 9 bases between. The CDR3 sequence is 14 residues long. CDR3 in amino acids: CASSLGSAADTQYF. The CDR3 DNA reads TGCGCCAGCAGCTTGGGTTCGGCGGCAGATACGCAGTATTTT.

V usage is TRBV30 and J usage is TRBJ1-1; D not resolved. Germline CDR1 GTSNPN, CDR2 SVGIG (reference sequence). The CDR3 loop spans 13 amino acids. V dropped 0 bases and J dropped 8 bases, with 13 bases sitting between them. The CDR3 DNA is TGTGCCTGGAGTGTACCCGTCCCTCCCGAAGCTTTCTTT. Protein sequence: CAWSVPVPPEAFF.

Comment on this clonotype: A much more abundant neighbour one base away suggests this may be a read error. V usage is TRBV20-1 and J usage is TRBJ2-1; weak D call: TRBD2 (6 bases). Per germline, CDR1 DFQATT and CDR2 SNEGSKA (reference sequence). The CDR3 is made up of 16 amino acids. The V end lost 0 bases, the J end lost 4 bases, and 16 bases lay between the germline ends. CDR3 sequence (DNA): TGCAGTGCTAGAGATCACGGGGGAGCAACTTACAATGAGCAGTTCTTC. The encoded protein is CSARDHGGATYNEQFF.

To note about this clonotype: A read error is possible here, since a much larger clone lies one base away. The rearrangement joins TRBV11-2 to TRBJ1-6; weak D call: TRBD1 (5 bases). V was clipped by 5 bases and J by 7 bases, with 15 bases between them. Germline CDR1 is SGHAT and CDR2 is FQNNGV. This CDR3 spans 15 amino acids. CDR3 coding DNA: TGTGCCAGCAGCCTTGGTAAGGGGACGAATTCACCCCTCCACTTT. Amino acids: CASSLGKGTNSPLHF. Full variable domain (outside the CDR3, taken from reference TRBV11-2 and TRBJ1-6): EAGVAQSPRYKIIEKRQSVAFWCNPISGHATLYWYQQILGQGPKLLIQFQNNGVVDDSQLPKDRFSAERLKGVDSTLKIQPAKLEDSAVYLCASSLGKGTNSPLHFGNGTRLTVT.

This clonotype was recorded many times. This chain links TRBV7-3 with TRBJ2-5; 7 nucleotides agree with TRBD1. Losses at the gene ends were 3 bases for V and 5 bases for J; bases not matched to a gene: 6. Germline V gene lookup returns CDR1 SGHTA and CDR2 FQGTGA. CDR3 length: 14 residues. Written as DNA, the CDR3 is TGTGCCAGCAGCTTTGGACGCAGGGGGGAGACCCAGTACTTC. It translates to CASSFGRRGETQYF.

This clonotype was seen a single time. Given a much more abundant clone one base away, this may be a read error. The chain couples TRBV11-2 to TRBJ2-1; 8 positions match TRBD1. Losses at the gene ends were 6 bases for V and 6 bases for J; bases not matched to a gene: 10. The CDR3 runs 15 residues. Germline values: CDR1 SGHAT, CDR2 FQNNGV. CDR3 sequence (DNA): TGTGCCAGCAGTCCAACAGGGGGTACGGCCAATGAGCAGTTCTTC. Its protein is CASSPTGGTANEQFF.

This clonotype was recorded a few times. V is TRBV29-1 and J is TRBJ1-1; 9 positions agree with TRBD1. Germline assignment: CDR1 SQVTM and CDR2 ANQGSEA. The CDR3 contains 17 residues. With 4 bases clipped from V and 1 base from J, the junction kept 13 bases outside the gene matches. CDR3 DNA: TGCAGCGTTGTGCCGCGAAGGACAGGGGAGGGGAACACTGAAGCTTTCTTT. This translates into CSVVPRRTGEGNTEAFF.

A remark on this clonotype: Since a much larger clone is just one base distant, this may be a read error. The chain joins TRBV5-5 to TRBJ2-1; 10 positions agree with TRBD1. Germline V lookup: CDR1 SGHKS, CDR2 YYEKEE (reference sequence). The CDR3 totals 15 residues. V was pared by 8 bases and J by 4 bases, with 9 bases of the junction left unmatched. CDR3 coding DNA: TGTGCCAGTAGTCCCGGGACAGGGGATTACAATGAGCAGTTCTTC. Its protein is CASSPGTGDYNEQFF.

This clonotype was recorded a few times. A much larger clone is a single base away; this may be a read error. V gene TRBV9 combines with J gene TRBJ1-2, with D unresolved. In germline, CDR1 is SGDLS, CDR2 YYNGEE. The CDR3 is 15 amino acids. The CDR3, as DNA: TGTGCCAGCAGCGTAGGTAGTCAAACCAACTATGGCTCCACCTTC. Protein: CASSVGSQTNYGSTF.

This clonotype has a handful of counts. A clone one base away is much larger, so this may be a read error. The V and J genes are TRBV6-5 and TRBJ2-2; D may be TRBD1 (8 bases). The CDR3 spans 16 residues. Trimming left V 5 bases short and J 3 bases short, with 16 bases between. CDR1 MNHEY and CDR2 SVGAGI come from the germline V gene. The CDR3 region is CASSHPTGGDTGELFF. CDR3 in DNA: TGTGCCAGCAGTCACCCCACAGGGGGGGACACCGGGGAGCTGTTTTTT.

This clonotype was counted at least ten times. The rearrangement uses TRBV5-5 and TRBJ1-5, with a tentative D call TRBD1 (6 bases). The CDR3 has 17 amino acids. Germline V CDR1 and CDR2: SGHKS, YYEKEE (reference sequence). V lost 0 bases to trimming and J lost 6 bases, with 19 bases between them. The CDR3 DNA is TGTGCCAGCAGCTTGGGGGGGCCGGGATCGGGGGCTCAGCCCCAGCATTTT. Translated: CASSLGGPGSGAQPQHF.

The chain carries TRBV19 and TRBJ2-4; D is possibly TRBD1 (9 bases). Germline CDR1 is LNHDA and CDR2 is SQIVND (reference sequence). This CDR3 comprises 16 residues. Trimming shortened V by 4 bases and J by 9 bases, and 22 bases separated the two germline ends. The CDR3 sequence: CASSTRGGTGLSIQYF. The CDR3 DNA sequence: TGTGCCAGTAGTACGCGCGGGGGGACAGGGTTGAGCATTCAGTACTTC.